This entry is about one TCR beta chain. Its antigen is not identified. Only in-frame clones appear in the TCRdb table, and some are missing; sequencing was by immunoSEQ multiplex PCR. The sample lists about 140,000 clones; 92% were seen once. The sample originates from a study of T cell responses to AZD1222 COVID-19 vaccine. Overall study: Second doses were pooled across both intervals (about 4 or about 12 weeks). Overall study findings and caveats: Donors in the cohort were predominantly white British and more often female, and clonal diversity was possibly underestimated. Nearly half of the spike-specific TCRs reportedly recognize variant regions that carry no mutations. At baseline, just a handful of AZD1222 recipients tested seropositive.

Trimming took 2 bases from V and 0 from J, leaving 11 bases between them. The CDR3 is 16 amino acids. Looked up from germline, CDR1 is SGDLS and CDR2 is YYNGEE. The TCR sequence derives from an adult in good health. The chain has TRBV9 and TRBJ1-4, with D uncertain. Source: peripheral blood, taken on day 0 of AZD1222 vaccination. The CDR3 protein is CASSVGLLSTNEKLFF. CDR3 nucleotides: TGTGCCAGCAGCGTTGGGCTCCTCTCAACTAATGAAAAACTGTTTTTT.